This TCR beta chain was captured by sequencing in a study of tumor-infiltrating lymphocytes in oesophageal squamous cell carcinoma. TCRdb re-analysed the PCR reads in MiXCR, keeping a single row per CDR3 protein. The sample consists of about 14,000 distinct CDR3 sequences, about 50% of them appearing once. V lost 6 bases to trimming and J lost 7 bases, with 10 bases between them. The CDR3 spans 13 residues. Germline assignment: CDR1 MGHRA and CDR2 YSYEKL. The J gene is TRBJ2-6, the V gene TRBV4-1; TRBD2 might be the D (6 bases). This sequence was found in a male donor with esophageal squamous cell carcinoma. The material sequenced was blood. CDR3 nucleotides: TGCGCCAGCAGTCCCGGGAGAGCCAACGTCCTGACTTTC. Translation: CASSPGRANVLTF.